This TCR beta chain was recorded in a study of cytomegalovirus exposure and HLA in healthy donors (dated by TCRdb to the late 2010s). Broadly, across the study: In an earlier analysis of 550 to 750 of the donors, 276 Gb of sequence data and approximately 120 million unique TCR beta sequences from about 179 million T cells were reported. The study used immunosequencing to profile the T cell repertoires of hundreds of subjects and linked those repertoires to cytomegalovirus serostatus. To decide whether each TCR beta V gene segment behaved as functional or pseudogenic, an earlier analysis of some 570 of the donors relied on high-throughput TCR beta sequencing. An early release that covered several hundred HLA-typed donors contained approximately 300 gigabases of sequencing data and 70 million to 100 million unique TCR sequences. Typing coverage varied by locus: about 620-640 donors for A, B, C, DRB1 and DQB1; roughly 500 for DQA1; approximately 570 for DPA1; fewer than 480 for DPB1. A later analysis re-examined previously published TCR beta repertoires from 500 to 700 donors and added high-resolution HLA genotyping to investigate patterns of TCR occurrence. A later genetic analysis used genome-wide SNP genotypes for about 65% of the roughly 700 donors, treating that subset as a discovery cohort. Among a few hundred genotyped donors of the cohort, an average of about 240,000 unique TCR beta nucleotide sequences were sequenced per donor, around a sixth of them non-productive. Of the roughly 400 genotyped donors, approximately 81% were placed in the genetic ancestry cluster associated with self-reported Caucasian donors. Every discovery cohort repertoire had been produced on one sequencing platform. Donor age, sex, ethnicity and CMV serostatus were compiled alongside the repertoire data. A separate validation cohort of 100 to 150 different subjects was used in addition to the approximately 640-subject first cohort. A handful of DR-DQ haplotypes were handled as single units for association and clustering because linkage in the cohort was strong. HLA typing covered class I and class II loci at four-digit resolution. Rather than drawing on any new phenotypic data, the later analysis identified candidate immune exposures from TCR beta sequences and the way those sequences occurred across donors. To predict cytomegalovirus infection status, the study brought together high-throughput TCR immunosequencing, statistical association of individual TCRs with disease status, and machine learning. The study aimed to test whether signatures of past pathogen exposure could be identified by cataloging public T cell receptors. Paper-wide results and their limitations: Correlated functional status among segregating V segments might reflect linkage disequilibrium, but an unknown experimental factor could not be ruled out. Some IMGT-functional V segments, including TRBV6-2 and TRBV6-3, could not be told apart with the 87-base-pair reads, so those segments were excluded. The sequencing pipeline was judged likely to have produced a cluster of highly shared sequence variants as a technical artifact. In a later genetic analysis, a missense DCLRE1C variant was associated with V-gene and J-gene trimming of TCR beta chains, and the association was replicated in an independent cohort. In a later analysis, several top co-occurrence clusters were reported to appear linked to parvovirus B19, influenza, CMV and Epstein-Barr virus. Immune exposure information for the cohort was limited to CMV serostatus. Because some donors lacked HLA typing at each locus, the association tests relied only on the typed subset. The presence/absence analyses assumed that sequencing depth was roughly uniform across donors, and that assumption may not be true. A further reported finding was that TCR beta sequences accurately predicted the HLA-A and HLA-B alleles for most subjects in the first cohort. The earlier analysis of approximately 560 of the donors excluded some 16 rarely observed V segments, including chromosome 9 orphons, because counts were too low. A later genetic analysis reported fewer N-insertions in productive TCRs among donors in an Asian-associated ancestry cluster than the approximately 670-donor mean. In this cohort, only TCR beta chains were sequenced, and detectable features were limited by the absence of alpha or paired-chain data. The authors suggested that the approach could potentially be extended to other disease states and immunological phenotypes. The classifier was reported to diagnose cytomegalovirus status with high specificity and sensitivity in both the original and validation cohorts. The study gave a list of 150 to 200 TCR beta chains associated with cytomegalovirus. In a later analysis, most CMV-associated TCR beta chains were found to appear HLA-restricted, with HLA associations seemingly driven largely by CMV exposure. A later analysis found that HLA-associated TCR beta chains were more clonally expanded and had lower generation probabilities than equally common non-associated chains. In an earlier analysis of more than 500 of the donors, most TCR beta V segments appeared in productive rearrangements about 87% or about 30% of the time, broadly matching IMGT annotations. Most TCR sequences were seen in very few donors, while some public TCRs were found in many individuals. When HLA alleles, especially DR and DQ, strongly co-occurred, TCR associations were difficult to assign to individual alleles. In vitro tests confirmed that a few of the cytomegalovirus-associated TCR beta chains recognize cytomegalovirus antigens. A later analysis associated 16,951 TCR beta sequences with specific HLA alleles at a false discovery rate of 0.05. In a later analysis, the rate of TCR association differed among HLA loci, with DRB1 alleles having the most associated TCRs and HLA-C alleles having the fewest.

V has 5 bases trimmed and J has 4 bases trimmed; junction bases matching no gene number 6. Its CDR3 holds 14 amino acids, cysteine through phenylalanine. Left in the record is the CDR3 DNA by itself, 42 bases read in frame from the first base. From the germline V gene, CDR1 is SGHTA and CDR2 is FQGNSA. The cohort comprised more than 550 healthy bone marrow donors. Cohort members were all nominally healthy when sampled, although unrecorded immune exposures were likely present. Of the approximately 620 cohort members, about 270 had a positive CMV serostatus and approximately 370 had a negative one, while no CMV serostatus was recorded for the donor. A peripheral blood sample was collected from each donor, and TCR beta sequencing was performed on peripheral blood mononuclear cells. The Qiagen DNeasy Blood Extraction Kit was used to extract genomic DNA from the blood cell samples. The library was obtained by the immunoSEQ multiplex PCR assay. The multiplex PCR relied on a mix of 60 forward primers for TCR Vbeta segments and 13 reverse primers for TCR Jbeta segments. Amplification of the CDR3 region of rearranged TCR beta genes was performed with a multiplex PCR assay on genomic DNA. On the Illumina HiSeq System, the amplified TCR beta libraries were sequenced as 87-base-pair reads. For the original study's pipeline: A later analysis tallied around 87 million unique TCR beta chains across the 666 repertoires, and about 12 million of those chains were shared by two or more donors. Raw reads were error-corrected and collapsed into unique sequences with a nearest-neighbor algorithm that merged closely related sequences to remove PCR and sequencing errors. CDR3 sequences were aligned to IMGT reference sequences to assign V, D and J gene segments. For a sequence to be retained, at least a six-nucleotide match to both a V gene segment and a J gene segment was required. Rearrangements were classified as productive when the CDR3 lacked stop codons and remained in frame with V and J, and all other rearrangements were classified as non-productive. CDR3 was defined by IMGT convention, running from the second conserved V-encoded cysteine to the conserved J-encoded phenylalanine. The earlier analysis of 587 of the donors excluded sequences that lacked an unambiguous match to a single V gene segment. In an earlier analysis of 450 to 700 of the donors, V segments were called functional above 56.7% productive rearrangements and were called segregating when the between-donor standard deviation exceeded 5%. A statistical classification framework was developed to diagnose cytomegalovirus status using the catalog of TCR beta chain sequences. In a later analysis, V and J genes were assigned by comparing TCR nucleotide sequences against IMGT/GENE-DB human TR gene sequences. Using the TCRdist pipeline, a later analysis assigned CDR3 sequences along with most-parsimonious VDJ recombination scenarios. In a later analysis, each TCR beta chain was defined by its CDR3 amino acid sequence together with its V-gene family, and reads lacking a unique V-gene family were excluded. A later analysis removed several hundred highly shared, low-generation-probability nucleotide sequences to deal with suspected cross-contamination and a sequencing artifact. A later analysis calculated a clonal expansion index for each public chain from normalized within-repertoire ranks of inferred template counts. In a later analysis, generation probabilities were computed using a VDJ recombination model fitted to out-of-frame rearrangements, and the results were checked against IGoR. Hypergeometric tests were used in a later analysis to score TCR-TCR, TCR-HLA and TCR-CMV co-occurrence, with a repertoire-size bias correction applied to the TCR pairs. False discovery rates were estimated in a later analysis by permuting HLA or CMV assignments 20 times. In a later analysis, co-occurring TCRs were grouped using DBSCAN, and TCRdist sequence similarity was added for clustering within HLA-allele-positive subsets. Co-occurrence clustering excluded repertoires with fewer than 30,000 or more than 120,000 public chains, plus five with anomalous nucleotide sharing. As stored in TCRdb, this immuneACCESS dataset retains in-frame rearrangements with V and J assigned. A fraction of the clones does not appear; measured against another copy, unresolved V genes explain less than half of the discrepancy, and the remainder lacks a known reason. The V and J calls and clone size are taken from that table; D and trimming were inferred from the DNA. This sample gives approximately 160,000 clones in total; approximately 79% of them show up just once. 1.5% to 2% of the sample is taken by the ten largest.

Details on this clone: The antigen it recognizes is unknown. No base quality values were provided; no much bigger clone lies one nucleotide off.

Sequenced input: PBMCs. Recombination connected TRBV7-2 to TRBJ2-5, and 8 junctional nucleotides match TRBD2. The origin of this receptor is a human donor in good health. The DNA sequence is TGTGCCAGCAGCCCTCCGGGACTAGGAGAGACCCAGTACTTC. It codes for CASSPPGLGETQYF.